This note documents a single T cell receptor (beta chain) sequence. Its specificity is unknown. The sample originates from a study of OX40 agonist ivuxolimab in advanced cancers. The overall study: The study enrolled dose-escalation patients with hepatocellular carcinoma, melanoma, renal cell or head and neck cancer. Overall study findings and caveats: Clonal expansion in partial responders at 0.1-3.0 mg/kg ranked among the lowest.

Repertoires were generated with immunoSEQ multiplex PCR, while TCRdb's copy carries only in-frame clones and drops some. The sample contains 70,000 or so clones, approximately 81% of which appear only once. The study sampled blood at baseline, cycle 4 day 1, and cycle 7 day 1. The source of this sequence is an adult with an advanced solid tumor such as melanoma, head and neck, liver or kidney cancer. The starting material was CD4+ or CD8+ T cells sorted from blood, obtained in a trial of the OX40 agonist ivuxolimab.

The CDR3 spells CASTLYDRKTEAFF. DNA for the CDR3: TGCGCCAGCACCCTGTATGACAGGAAAACTGAAGCTTTCTTT. The chain has TRBV5-1 and TRBJ1-1, with TRBD1 as a possible D gene (6 bases). Trimming shortened V by 6 bases and J by 5 bases, and 17 bases separated the two germline ends. This CDR3 contains 14 residues. Germline loops: CDR1 SGHRS, CDR2 YFSETQ. Full variable domain (outside the CDR3, taken from reference TRBV5-1 and TRBJ1-1): KAGVTQTPRYLIKTRGQQVTLSCSPISGHRSVSWYQQTPGQGLQFLFEYFSETQRNKGNFPGRFSGRQFSNSRSEMNVSTLELGDSALYLCASTLYDRKTEAFFGQGTRLTVV.